The next 23 T cell receptor beta chains were all read from a single sample in a study of blood T cells in healthy people across ages. Alongside a J-beta primer mix, a sample-barcoded 5' primer served in a second PCR lasting about 7 to 12 cycles. TCRdb reprocessed the 5' RACE reads with MiXCR, giving one entry per CDR3 protein. The table lists some 1.8 million distinct CDR3 sequences, around 42% of them singletons. The sample taken for sequencing was blood. The receptor source for this set is a human donor in good health.

This chain links TRBV3-1 with TRBJ2-1, with 7 bases aligning to TRBD2. Per germline, CDR1 LGHDT and CDR2 YNNKEL (reference sequence). The CDR3 contains 15 residues. V lost 3 bases, J lost 8 bases, and 10 bases stayed unmatched. CDR3 loop: CASSHRSGVTDEQFF. The CDR3 nucleotides are TGTGCCAGCAGCCATCGGAGCGGGGTGACCGATGAGCAGTTCTTC.

The chain couples TRBV12-3 or TRBV12-4 to TRBJ1-6; no reliable D call. V was pared by 2 bases and J by 7 bases, with 6 bases between. This CDR3 comprises 13 residues. This CDR3 reads CASSLKANSPLHF. The CDR3 DNA is TGTGCCAGCAGTTTAAAGGCCAATTCACCCCTCCACTTT.

This clonotype has ten or more counts. The V gene is TRBV6-6, the J gene TRBJ2-5; no reliable D call. The CDR3 spans 12 residues. V lost 0 bases, J lost 5 bases, and 4 bases lay in between. Looked up from germline, CDR1 is MNHNY and CDR2 is SVGAGI (reference sequence). The CDR3, as DNA: TGTGCCAGCAGTTACTCGTGGGAGACCCAGTACTTC. This encodes CASSYSWETQYF.

V is TRBV10-3 and J is TRBJ2-4; TRBD2 aligns across 9 bases. Germline V lookup: CDR1 ENHRY, CDR2 SYGVKD. V lost 4 bases and J lost 13; bases outside the gene matches: 17. The CDR3 is made up of 16 amino acids. CDR3 DNA: TGTGCCATCAGTGGGCAAGCGGGGGGATTATTTGGGGAGCAGTACTTC. Amino acids: CAISGQAGGLFGEQYF.

The chain carries TRBV3-1 and TRBJ1-6; TRBD1 aligns across 7 bases. Germline V gene lookup returns CDR1 LGHDT and CDR2 YNNKEL (reference sequence). V was pared by 4 bases and J by 13 bases, with 10 bases of the junction left unmatched. CDR3 length: 14 residues. Here the CDR3 DNA reads TGTGCCAGCAGCCTTGGACAGGACGGCCTGCCCCTCCACTTT. Its translation: CASSLGQDGLPLHF.

Only a few counts were recorded for this clonotype. The rearrangement joins TRBV24-1 to TRBJ2-3, with D unresolved. V was cut by 1 base and J by 7 bases, with 14 bases left in between. This CDR3 has 15 residues. The V gene's germline CDR1 is KGHDR and CDR2 SFDVKD. In DNA, the CDR3 is TGTGCCACCAGTGATTTTACAAAAGGGTACAATACGCAGTATTTT. Protein sequence: CATSDFTKGYNTQYF.

The gene calls are TRBV10-3 and TRBJ2-7; D not resolved. CDR1 is ENHRY, CDR2 SYGVKD, per germline. V was clipped by 4 bases and J by 0 bases, with 13 bases between them. The CDR3 extends over 15 amino acids. CDR3 sequence: CAISAGAASSYEQYF. The CDR3 DNA follows: TGTGCCATCAGTGCGGGTGCGGCTAGCTCCTACGAGCAGTACTTC.

Here the CDR3 reads CASSLAYGTAEEELFF. In nucleotides, the CDR3 is TGCGCCAGCAGCTTGGCCTATGGGACAGCAGAAGAGGAACTGTTTTTT. The chain combines TRBV5-1 with TRBJ1-4, with TRBD1 matching over 7 bases. With V trimmed by 0 bases and J by 12 bases, 14 bases remained unmatched. CDR1 is SGHRS, CDR2 YFSETQ, per germline. This CDR3 region has 16 residues.

The chain uses TRBV12-3 or TRBV12-4 and TRBJ2-7; 9 positions agree with TRBD1. Trimming at V came to 8 bases and at J to 5 bases, leaving 13 bases not matched to a gene. The CDR3 has 15 amino acids. The CDR3 reads CASSLPGQGTHEQYF. The DNA of the CDR3 is TGTGCCAGCTCCTTGCCGGGACAGGGTACCCACGAGCAGTACTTC.

This chain connects TRBV7-9 to TRBJ1-5; 9 nucleotides line up with TRBD1. This CDR3 has 16 residues. CDR1 is SEHNR, CDR2 FQNEAQ, per germline (reference sequence). J was trimmed by 2 bases and V by 5 bases; bases with no gene match: 7. CDR3 sequence: CASSAVQGARNQPQHF. CDR3 DNA sequence: TGTGCCAGCAGCGCCGTACAGGGGGCCCGCAATCAGCCCCAGCATTTT.

This clonotype has more than one count but fewer than ten. The chain joins TRBV6-2 or TRBV6-3 to TRBJ1-1; perhaps TRBD1 as D (5 bases). The V and J ends lost 4 bases and 7 bases respectively, with 16 bases between them. The V gene's germline CDR1 is MNHEY and CDR2 SVGEGT. The CDR3 loop spans 14 amino acids. CDR3 loop: CASSFYGTTVEAFF. CDR3 DNA sequence: TGTGCCAGCAGTTTTTATGGGACGACAGTTGAAGCTTTCTTT.

The gene calls are TRBV18 and TRBJ1-1, with D tentatively TRBD1 (5 bases). Between the trimmed V and J ends, which lost 1 base and 3 bases, there was a span of 15 bases. Looked up from germline, CDR1 is KGHSH and CDR2 is LQKENI. The CDR3 is 16 residues long. Here the CDR3 reads CASSPQAGGDYTEAFF. In DNA form, the CDR3 reads TGTGCCAGCTCACCACAGGCGGGGGGTGATTACACTGAAGCTTTCTTT.

The chain links TRBV20-1 to TRBJ1-4, with D tentatively TRBD1 (6 bases). Trimming took 6 bases from V and 8 from J, leaving 19 bases between them. The CDR3 is made up of 14 amino acids. Germline V gene data show CDR1 as DFQATT and CDR2 as SNEGSKA (reference sequence). The CDR3 DNA reads TGCAGTGCCCATAGACAGGTCGCCCTGGAAAAACTGTTTTTT. It specifies CSAHRQVALEKLFF.

V usage is TRBV6-5 and J usage is TRBJ1-1, with TRBD1 as a possible D gene (5 bases). The CDR3 covers 13 residues. V dropped 5 bases and J dropped 5 bases, with 12 bases sitting between them. The germline V gene encodes CDR1 MNHEY and CDR2 SVGAGI. CDR3 protein: CASSRFRETEAFF. The CDR3 nucleotides are TGTGCCAGCAGTCGATTCAGGGAAACTGAAGCTTTCTTT.

This clonotype has just a few counts. The chain combines TRBV7-9 with TRBJ1-2; no definite D call. Between the trimmed V and J ends, which lost 4 bases and 4 bases, there was a span of 10 bases. Germline V CDR1 and CDR2: SEHNR, FQNEAQ (reference sequence). The CDR3 contains 13 residues. The CDR3 DNA reads as TGTGCCAGCAGCTCCCCCTCGGTCTATGGCTACACCTTC. Translating it yields CASSSPSVYGYTF.

About this clonotype itself: An end of the junction differs from the germline gene, which may be a read error. This rearrangement joins TRBV2 to TRBJ2-3; D perhaps matches TRBD1 (5 bases). The germline V gene encodes CDR1 SNHLY and CDR2 FYNNEI. The CDR3 is 14 amino acids. The chain's CDR3 is CASSPRQGADMQYF. In nucleotides, the CDR3 is TGTGCCAGCAGCCCTAGGCAGGGCGCAGATATGCAGTATTTT.

The V call is TRBV19, the J call TRBJ2-3, with 8 nucleotides matching TRBD2. Germline V gene data show CDR1 as LNHDA and CDR2 as SQIVND (reference sequence). This CDR3 spans 16 amino acids. Losses at the gene ends were 0 bases for V and 0 bases for J; bases not matched to a gene: 2. The CDR3 sequence is CASSIEERGSTDTQYF. CDR3 bases: TGTGCCAGTAGTATAGAGGAGCGGGGGAGCACAGATACGCAGTATTTT.

V gene TRBV20-1 combines with J gene TRBJ2-3; weak D call: TRBD1 (5 bases). Germline V gene data show CDR1 as DFQATT and CDR2 as SNEGSKA (reference sequence). CDR3 size: 13 residues. The CDR3 is CSALVGLADTQYF. DNA for the CDR3: TGCAGCGCCTTGGTGGGGCTTGCAGATACGCAGTATTTT.

V gene TRBV20-1 combines with J gene TRBJ2-4; 9 positions match TRBD1. The end of the DNA is better explained by TRBJ2-7, so the J call may be wrong. The V gene's germline CDR1 is DFQATT and CDR2 SNEGSKA (reference sequence). The CDR3 consists of 14 residues. CDR3 region: CSASAGQGFVEQYF. The CDR3 bases are TGCAGTGCTAGTGCGGGACAGGGTTTCGTCGAGCAGTACTTC.

Only a few counts were recorded for this clonotype. The chain uses TRBV29-1 and TRBJ2-5; TRBD1 aligns across 8 bases. There are 15 residues in the CDR3. The V gene end was trimmed by 6 bases and the J gene end by 5 bases; junction bases not matched to a gene: 14. Germline CDR1 SQVTM, CDR2 ANQGSEA. The CDR3 DNA sequence: TGCAGCGTCCAACCCCAGGGGGCGGGTGATGAGACCCAGTACTTC. Translating gives CSVQPQGAGDETQYF.

This clonotype was observed a handful of times. The genes are TRBV6-6 and TRBJ2-7; possibly TRBD1 for D (6 bases). Trimming removed 2 bases at V and 3 bases at J, with 14 bases between. Per germline, CDR1 MNHNY and CDR2 SVGAGI (reference sequence). This CDR3 has 15 residues. For the CDR3, the DNA is TGTGCCAGCAGTTACGGACAGTCTATAGACTACGAGCAGTACTTC. Translated: CASSYGQSIDYEQYF.

The chain uses TRBV20-1 and TRBJ2-7; D remains unclear. The CDR3 consists of 11 residues. V lost 6 bases to trimming and J lost 4 bases, with 10 bases between them. CDR1 and CDR2 from the germline V gene are DFQATT and SNEGSKA (reference sequence). CDR3 residues: CSAKKGYEQYF. For the CDR3, the DNA is TGCAGTGCCAAAAAGGGTTACGAGCAGTACTTC.

This clonotype was recorded at least ten times. V gene TRBV28 combines with J gene TRBJ2-7, with 7 positions matching TRBD1. CDR1 and CDR2 (germline): MDHEN, SYDVKM. J gave up 0 bases and V 3 bases, and 2 bases lay outside the gene matches. This CDR3 has 14 amino acids. The CDR3 protein is CASSFAGGSYEQYF. CDR3 in DNA: TGTGCCAGCAGTTTCGCAGGGGGCTCCTACGAGCAGTACTTC.